This T cell receptor beta chain was recorded in a study of tumor-infiltrating lymphocytes in primary liver carcinoma. A remark on this clonotype: Its antigen is unknown. A much larger clone sits a single nucleotide away, making a read error possible.

Priming with a constant-region primer yielded TCR beta cDNA from 400 to 500 ng total RNA. Sequencing libraries for TCR beta derived from three nested multiplex PCR rounds that used slightly modified ARM-PCR. Using its own MiXCR run on the multiplex PCR reads, TCRdb lists one record per CDR3 protein. The sample lists roughly 120,000 distinct CDR3 sequences, 55% to 65% seen once, with approximately 9.7% in the top ten. Study-wide findings and caveats: Present in all five tumor regions were only about 7.5-25% of the top clones. Tumors significantly exceeded blood in top-250-clone fraction (p = 0.039).

Co-extraction of both nucleic acids (RNA and DNA) used about 17-31 mg of unsorted bulk tissue. Cases comprised patients with primary liver carcinoma who received surgical resection. Five discrete regions of every tumor underwent sampling. The sample was liver tumor tissue from sampling region 1. Indicated subset: tumor region T1, superior pole. The receptor was derived from a woman aged 55-70 years with primary liver carcinoma and hepatitis B virus infection.

CDR3: CASSFGGTKAFF. CDR3 in DNA: TGTGCCAGCAGCTTTGGGGGAACTAAAGCTTTCTTT. The chain uses TRBV5-5 and TRBJ1-1; weak D call: TRBD1 (5 bases). The germline V gene has CDR1 SGHKS and CDR2 YYEKEE (reference sequence). Trimming shortened V by 2 bases and J by 9 bases, and 11 bases separated the two germline ends. The CDR3 is made up of 12 amino acids.